Ten or more counts support the clone carrying this TCR beta chain. Its specificity is not known. The data derive from a study of early T cells in non-severe SARS-CoV-2 infection. For the study at large: Unsorted whole-blood RNA was sequenced in bulk, leaving chains unpaired.

The V end lost 6 bases, the J end lost 1 base, and 10 bases lay between the germline ends. The V gene's germline CDR1 is DFQATT and CDR2 SNEGSKA (reference sequence). The CDR3 has 13 amino acids. TCRdb recomputed calls from the 5' RACE reads with MiXCR, one row per CDR3 protein. The table shows roughly 31,000 distinct CDR3 sequences, with roughly 4.8% occurring only once. General study points: VDJdb matching favored anti-spike CD8 responses, missing private and CD4 specificities.

Sequenced input: whole blood. The receptor was derived from an adult who was a healthcare worker with PCR-confirmed SARS-CoV-2 infection or an uninfected control (not recorded which). The genes are TRBV20-1 and TRBJ1-5; the D is unclear. Written as DNA, the CDR3 is TGCAGTGCCGATAAACGGAGCAATCAGCCCCAGCATTTT. It codes for CSADKRSNQPQHF.